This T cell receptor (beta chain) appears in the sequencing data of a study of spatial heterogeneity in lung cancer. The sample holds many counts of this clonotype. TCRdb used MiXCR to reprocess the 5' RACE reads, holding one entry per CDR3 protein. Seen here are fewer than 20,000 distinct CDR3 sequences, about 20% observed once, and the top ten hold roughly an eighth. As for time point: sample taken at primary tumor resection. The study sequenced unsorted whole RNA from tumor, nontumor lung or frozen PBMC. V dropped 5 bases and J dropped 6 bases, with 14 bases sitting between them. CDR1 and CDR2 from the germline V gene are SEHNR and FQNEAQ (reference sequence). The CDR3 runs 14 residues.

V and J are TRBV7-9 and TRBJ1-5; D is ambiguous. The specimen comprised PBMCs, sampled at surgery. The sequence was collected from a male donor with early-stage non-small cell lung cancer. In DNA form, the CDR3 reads TGTGCCAGCAGCATGTCCTCGGCCGGTCAGCCCCAGCATTTT. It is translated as CASSMSSAGQPQHF.